The 3 T cell receptor beta chains given below trace back to one sample, sequenced in a study of Ad26.COV2.S vaccination and SARS-CoV-2 variants (dated by TCRdb to about 2021). The library was built by means of the immunoSEQ multiplex PCR assay. Not all clones reach the TCRdb copy of this immuneACCESS table, which keeps in-frame sequences only. Checked studies attribute under half of the gap to unresolved V genes and leave the rest unexplained. In this sample the table shows fewer than 800,000 clones, around 92% of which occur a single time. The top ten clonotypes cover roughly 1.5% of the sample. The intended sense of this specimen's treatment or condition label: 15 to 20 received Ad26.COV2.S at low or high dose, single or two shots; about 5 received placebo; per-sample allocation not given. Repertoires of vaccine and placebo recipients were sequenced from samples collected on day 63 after the first injection.

Here the sequenced sample was peripheral blood, taken in a trial of Ad26.COV2.S vaccine versus placebo. The origin of the receptors is a person aged 18-60 years who received the Ad26.COV2.S COVID-19 vaccine or a placebo.

This chain uses TRBV19 with TRBJ1-1; D is unclear. V lost 4 bases, J lost 0 bases, and 12 bases lay in between. Per germline, CDR1 LNHDA and CDR2 SQIVND (reference sequence). The CDR3 totals 15 residues. CDR3 sequence: CASSTSTRMNTEAFF. For the CDR3, the DNA is TGTGCCAGTAGTACCAGTACAAGAATGAACACTGAAGCTTTCTTT.

As to this clone: Other DNA sequences from this sample encode an identical CDR3 as well. The V call is TRBV5-1, the J call TRBJ2-7; D perhaps matches TRBD2 (5 bases). The CDR3 is 13 residues long. Trimming pared 4 bases from V and 3 bases from J, leaving 11 bases between. Germline V lookup: CDR1 SGHRS, CDR2 YFSETQ. Here the CDR3 reads CASSPTGNYEQYF. The CDR3 DNA follows: TGCGCCAGCAGCCCGACGGGGAACTACGAGCAGTACTTC.

V is TRBV19 and J is TRBJ2-1; 10 nucleotides align to TRBD1. The junction had 7 bases not matched to a gene; V was cut back by 8 bases and J by 9 bases. Germline CDR1 and CDR2: LNHDA and SQIVND (reference sequence). CDR3 size: 13 residues. CDR3 DNA sequence: TGTGCCAGTGACAGGGGGCGTTTAGGTGAGCAGTTCTTC. As protein: CASDRGRLGEQFF. Complete variable domain (other parts from reference TRBV19 and TRBJ2-1): DGGITQSPKYLFRKEGQNVTLSCEQNLNHDAMYWYRQDPGQGLRLIYYSQIVNDFQKGDIAEGYSVSREKKESFPLTVTSAQKNPTAFYLCASDRGRLGEQFFGPGTRLTVL.